The rows below give T cell receptor beta chains drawn from one sample of a study of T cells in Graves' hyperthyroidism and ophthalmopathy. TCRdb itself ran the multiplex PCR reads through MiXCR, one entry per CDR3 protein. The sample holds over 500,000 distinct CDR3 sequences, 17% seen once. Material: blood. The source of these receptors is a young woman with Graves' ophthalmopathy. Each CDR3 is given with its conserved first and last residue. Fields, in order: CDR3 length, V gene, D gene, clone size, J gene, CDR3 DNA, CDR3 protein. A D gene is named only where the DNA matches it firmly. Rows may omit the clone size; those that give it use once, few, many or a size class.

>18|TRBV28|TRBD1|few|TRBJ1-5
TGTGCCAGCAGTTCCTCCGGGACAGGGGGGTATAGCAATCAGCCCCAGCATTTT
CASSSSGTGGYSNQPQHF
>15|TRBV11-3|NA|NA|TRBJ2-1
TGTGCCAGCAGCTTCAGGGTAGGCTCCTACAATGAGCAGTTCTTC
CASSFRVGSYNEQFF
>16|TRBV11-3|TRBD2|NA|TRBJ2-2
TGTGCCAGCAGGTCACTAGCGGGGGGTGGTACCGGGGAGCTGTTTTTT
CASRSLAGGGTGELFF
>13|TRBV7-9|NA|NA|TRBJ1-2
TGTGCCAGCAGCCAAGGGTCAGGAGATGGCTACACCTTC
CASSQGSGDGYTF
>16|TRBV3-1|TRBD2|NA|TRBJ2-1
TGTGCCAGCAGCCAAGTAAAAGGGCTAGCGGGTAATGAGCAGTTCTTC
CASSQVKGLAGNEQFF
>14|TRBV2|NA|many|TRBJ1-1
TGTGCCAGCAGTGAAGACTCTGGCGACACTGAAGCTTTCTTT
CASSEDSGDTEAFF
>13|TRBV4-1|NA|few|TRBJ1-5
TGCGCCAGCAGCCAAGGCCTTCGGCAGCCCCAGCATTTT
CASSQGLRQPQHF
>11|TRBV2|TRBD2|many|TRBJ2-1
TGTGCCAGCAGTCAAGCGGGAGATGAGTTCTTC
CASSQAGDEFF
>18|TRBV7-3|TRBD1|NA|TRBJ1-5
TGTGCTAGCAGCATCCGCCCGGGACAGTCTATTTGCAATCAGCCCCAGCATTTT
CASSIRPGQSICNQPQHF
>15|TRBV20-1|TRBD2|many|TRBJ2-3
TGCAGTGCTCAGTCCAGCGGGAGTAGCACAGATACGCAGTATTTT
CSAQSSGSSTDTQYF
>14|TRBV6-5|TRBD2|few|TRBJ2-7
TGTGCCAGCAGTTCGGGAGGAGGACTCAACGAGCAGTACTTC
CASSSGGGLNEQYF
>15|TRBV10-3|NA|NA|TRBJ1-2
TGTGCCATCAGTGATTGGGGCTTAGCTAACTATGGCTACACCTTC
CAISDWGLANYGYTF
>15|TRBV6-2/TRBV6-3|NA|NA|TRBJ2-7
TGTGCCAGCAGTTCGCCGGCGTTGTGGGATTACGAGCAGTACTTC
CASSSPALWDYEQYF
>18|TRBV5-6|NA|NA|TRBJ1-4
TGTGCCAGCAGCTTGAAAGTTTTGGCGGTTGCAACTAATGAAAAACTGTTTTTT
CASSLKVLAVATNEKLFF
>15|TRBV30|NA|few|TRBJ1-1
TGTGCCTGGAGGGACGGAACCACGATGAACACTGAAGCTTTCTTT
CAWRDGTTMNTEAFF
>14|TRBV9|NA|many|TRBJ1-1
TGTGCCAGCAGCGTCCAGAGCATGAACACTGAAGCTTTCTTT
CASSVQSMNTEAFF
>14|TRBV4-3|NA|NA|TRBJ2-3
TGCGCCAGCGGCCAAGAAGGCCGCACAGATACGCAGTATTTT
CASGQEGRTDTQYF
>14|TRBV19|NA|few|TRBJ1-2
TGTGCCAGTAGTAAGAGGGACGGGAACTATGGCTACACCTTC
CASSKRDGNYGYTF
>15|TRBV28|NA|many|TRBJ1-3
TGTGCCAGCAGTCCCCTTAGTATCTCTGGAAACACCATATATTTT
CASSPLSISGNTIYF
>15|TRBV6-5|NA|NA|TRBJ1-1
TGTGCCAGCAGTTACGGGGTGGGGCCTAGCACTGAAGCTTTCTTT
CASSYGVGPSTEAFF
>15|TRBV3-1|TRBD2|many|TRBJ2-5
TGTGCCAGCAGCCAAATGGGCGGGGGAGGAGAGACCCAGTACTTC
CASSQMGGGGETQYF
>15|TRBV4-3|NA|NA|TRBJ2-1
TGCGCCAGCAGCCAAGAACCGGGACGAGGCAATGAGCAGTTCTTC
CASSQEPGRGNEQFF